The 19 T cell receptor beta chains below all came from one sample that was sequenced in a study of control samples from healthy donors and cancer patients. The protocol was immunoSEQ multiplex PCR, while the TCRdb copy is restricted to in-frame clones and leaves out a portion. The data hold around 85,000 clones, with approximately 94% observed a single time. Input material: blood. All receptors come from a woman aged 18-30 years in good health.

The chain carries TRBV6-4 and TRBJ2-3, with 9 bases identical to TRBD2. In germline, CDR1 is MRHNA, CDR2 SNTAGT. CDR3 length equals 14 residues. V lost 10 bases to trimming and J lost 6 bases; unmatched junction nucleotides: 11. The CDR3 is CATGGGGSLDTQYF. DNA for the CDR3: TGTGCCACCGGCGGGGGGGGGTCCCTCGATACGCAGTATTTT.

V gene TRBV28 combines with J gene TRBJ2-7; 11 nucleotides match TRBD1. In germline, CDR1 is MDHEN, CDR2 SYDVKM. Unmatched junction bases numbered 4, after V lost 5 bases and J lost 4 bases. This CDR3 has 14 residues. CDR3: CASSRTGGGYEQYF. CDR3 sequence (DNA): TGTGCCAGCAGTAGGACAGGGGGCGGGTACGAGCAGTACTTC.

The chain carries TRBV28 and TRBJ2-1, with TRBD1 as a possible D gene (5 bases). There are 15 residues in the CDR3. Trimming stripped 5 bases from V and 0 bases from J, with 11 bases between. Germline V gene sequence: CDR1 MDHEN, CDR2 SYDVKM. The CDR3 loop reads CASSPPQVSYNEQFF. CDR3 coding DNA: TGTGCCAGCAGTCCCCCACAGGTCTCCTACAATGAGCAGTTCTTC.

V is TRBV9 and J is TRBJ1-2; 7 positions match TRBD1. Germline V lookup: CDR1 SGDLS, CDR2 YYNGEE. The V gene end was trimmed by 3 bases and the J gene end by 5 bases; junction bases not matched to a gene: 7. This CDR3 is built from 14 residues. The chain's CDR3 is CASSARDSLYGYTF. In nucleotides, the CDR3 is TGTGCCAGCAGCGCCCGGGACAGCCTATATGGCTACACCTTC.

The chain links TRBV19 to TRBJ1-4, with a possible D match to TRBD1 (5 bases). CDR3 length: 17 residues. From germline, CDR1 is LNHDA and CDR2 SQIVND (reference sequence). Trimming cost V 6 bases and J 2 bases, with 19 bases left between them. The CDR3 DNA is TGTGCCAGTAGGGCCCAGGGCCGCGGTGGGACTAATGAAAAACTGTTTTTT. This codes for CASRAQGRGGTNEKLFF.

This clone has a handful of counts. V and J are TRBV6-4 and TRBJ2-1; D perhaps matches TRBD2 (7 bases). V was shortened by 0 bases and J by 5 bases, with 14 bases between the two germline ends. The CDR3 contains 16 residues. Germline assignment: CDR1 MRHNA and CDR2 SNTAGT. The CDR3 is CASSDSSRGAHNEQFF. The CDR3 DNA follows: TGTGCCAGCAGTGACTCCAGCCGGGGGGCCCACAATGAGCAGTTCTTC.

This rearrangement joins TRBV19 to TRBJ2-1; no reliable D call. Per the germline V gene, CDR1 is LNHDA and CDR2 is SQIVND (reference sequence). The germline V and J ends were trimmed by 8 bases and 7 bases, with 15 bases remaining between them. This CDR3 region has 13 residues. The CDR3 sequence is CASSRTNFNEQFF. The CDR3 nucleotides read TGTGCCAGTTCGAGGACCAATTTTAATGAGCAGTTCTTC. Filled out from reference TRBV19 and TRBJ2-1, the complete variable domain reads DGGITQSPKYLFRKEGQNVTLSCEQNLNHDAMYWYRQDPGQGLRLIYYSQIVNDFQKGDIAEGYSVSREKKESFPLTVTSAQKNPTAFYLCASSRTNFNEQFFGPGTRLTVL.

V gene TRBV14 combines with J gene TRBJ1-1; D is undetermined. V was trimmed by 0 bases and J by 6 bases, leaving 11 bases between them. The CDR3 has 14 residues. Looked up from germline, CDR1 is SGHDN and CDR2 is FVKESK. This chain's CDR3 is CASSQDSEWAEAFF. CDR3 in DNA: TGTGCCAGCAGCCAAGATTCGGAATGGGCTGAAGCTTTCTTT.

CDR3 sequence reads: CASSPDSYTIYF. CDR3 DNA: TGTGCCAGCAGCCCGGACTCTTACACCATATATTTT. The chain has TRBV11-2 and TRBJ1-3, with no clear D. Trimming stripped 5 bases from V and 8 bases from J, with 10 bases between. CDR1 and CDR2 from the germline V gene are SGHAT and FQNNGV. The CDR3 loop spans 12 amino acids. Complete variable domain (other parts from reference TRBV11-2 and TRBJ1-3): EAGVAQSPRYKIIEKRQSVAFWCNPISGHATLYWYQQILGQGPKLLIQFQNNGVVDDSQLPKDRFSAERLKGVDSTLKIQPAKLEDSAVYLCASSPDSYTIYFGEGSWLTVV.

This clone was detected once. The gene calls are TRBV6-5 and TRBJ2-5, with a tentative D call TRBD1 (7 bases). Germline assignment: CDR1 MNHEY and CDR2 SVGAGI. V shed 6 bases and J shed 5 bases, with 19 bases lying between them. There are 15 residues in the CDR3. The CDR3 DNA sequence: TGTGCCAGCAGCCTTGGTGGAGGGGGCAGGGAGACCCAGTACTTC. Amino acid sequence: CASSLGGGGRETQYF.

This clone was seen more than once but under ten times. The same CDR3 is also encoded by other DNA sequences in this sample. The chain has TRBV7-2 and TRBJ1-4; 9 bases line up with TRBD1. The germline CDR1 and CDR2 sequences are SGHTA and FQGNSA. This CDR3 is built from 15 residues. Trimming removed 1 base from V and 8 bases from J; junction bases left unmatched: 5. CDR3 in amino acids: CASSLVGTGTEKLFF. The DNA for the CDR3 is TGTGCCAGCAGCTTAGTGGGGACAGGGACCGAAAAACTGTTTTTT.

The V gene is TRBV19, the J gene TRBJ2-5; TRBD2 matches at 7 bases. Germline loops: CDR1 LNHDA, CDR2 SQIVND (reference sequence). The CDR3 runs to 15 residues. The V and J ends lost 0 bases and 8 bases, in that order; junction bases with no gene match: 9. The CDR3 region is CASSIDHSGLGTQYF. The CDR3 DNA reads TGTGCCAGTAGTATAGATCATAGCGGGCTGGGTACCCAGTACTTC.

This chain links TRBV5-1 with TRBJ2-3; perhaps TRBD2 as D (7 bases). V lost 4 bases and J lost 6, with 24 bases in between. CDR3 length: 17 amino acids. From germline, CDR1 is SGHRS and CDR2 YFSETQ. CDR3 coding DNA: TGCGCCAGCAGCCTGCCCGGGGGGCAGGGTATTTCGGATACGCAGTATTTT. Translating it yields CASSLPGGQGISDTQYF.

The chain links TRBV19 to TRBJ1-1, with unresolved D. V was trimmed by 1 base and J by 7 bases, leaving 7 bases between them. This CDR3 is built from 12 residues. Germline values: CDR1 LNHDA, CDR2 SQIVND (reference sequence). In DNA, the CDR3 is TGTGCCAGTAGTATAGGTCCGGTTGAAGCTTTCTTT. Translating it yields CASSIGPVEAFF.

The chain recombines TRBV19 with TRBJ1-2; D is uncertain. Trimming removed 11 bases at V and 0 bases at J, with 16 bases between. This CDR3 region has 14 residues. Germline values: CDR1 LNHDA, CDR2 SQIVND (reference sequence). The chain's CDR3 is CAASDLQANYGYTF. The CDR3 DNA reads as TGTGCCGCGTCGGATTTACAAGCTAACTATGGCTACACCTTC.

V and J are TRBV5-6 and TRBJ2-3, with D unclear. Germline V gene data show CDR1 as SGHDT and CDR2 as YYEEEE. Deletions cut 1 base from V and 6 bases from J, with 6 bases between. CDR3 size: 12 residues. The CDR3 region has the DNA TGTGCCAGCAGCTTGTTCAGGGATACGCAGTATTTT. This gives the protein CASSLFRDTQYF.

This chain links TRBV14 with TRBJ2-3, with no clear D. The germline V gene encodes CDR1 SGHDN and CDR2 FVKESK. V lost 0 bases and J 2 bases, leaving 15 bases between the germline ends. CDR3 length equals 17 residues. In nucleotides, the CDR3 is TGTGCCAGCAGCCAAGATCCAGGTCCAACCTTCACAGATACGCAGTATTTT. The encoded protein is CASSQDPGPTFTDTQYF.

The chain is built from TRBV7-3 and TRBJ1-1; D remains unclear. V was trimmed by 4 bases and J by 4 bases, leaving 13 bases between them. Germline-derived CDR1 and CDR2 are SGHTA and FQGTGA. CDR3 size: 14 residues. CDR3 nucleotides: TGTGCCAGCAGCTCAGAGGGCAAGGCCACTGAAGCTTTCTTT. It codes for CASSSEGKATEAFF.

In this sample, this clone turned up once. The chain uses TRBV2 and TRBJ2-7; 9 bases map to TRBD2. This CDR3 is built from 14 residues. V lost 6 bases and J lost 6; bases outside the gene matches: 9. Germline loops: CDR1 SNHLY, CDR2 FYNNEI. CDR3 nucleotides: TGTGCCAGCAGGGTCGTAGCGGGAGCCAGCGAGCAGTACTTC. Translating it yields CASRVVAGASEQYF. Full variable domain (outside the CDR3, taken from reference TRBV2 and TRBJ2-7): EPEVTQTPSHQVTQMGQEVILRCVPISNHLYFYWYRQILGQKVEFLVSFYNNEISEKSEIFDDQFSVERPDGSNFTLKIRSTKLEDSAMYFCASRVVAGASEQYFGPGTRLTVT.